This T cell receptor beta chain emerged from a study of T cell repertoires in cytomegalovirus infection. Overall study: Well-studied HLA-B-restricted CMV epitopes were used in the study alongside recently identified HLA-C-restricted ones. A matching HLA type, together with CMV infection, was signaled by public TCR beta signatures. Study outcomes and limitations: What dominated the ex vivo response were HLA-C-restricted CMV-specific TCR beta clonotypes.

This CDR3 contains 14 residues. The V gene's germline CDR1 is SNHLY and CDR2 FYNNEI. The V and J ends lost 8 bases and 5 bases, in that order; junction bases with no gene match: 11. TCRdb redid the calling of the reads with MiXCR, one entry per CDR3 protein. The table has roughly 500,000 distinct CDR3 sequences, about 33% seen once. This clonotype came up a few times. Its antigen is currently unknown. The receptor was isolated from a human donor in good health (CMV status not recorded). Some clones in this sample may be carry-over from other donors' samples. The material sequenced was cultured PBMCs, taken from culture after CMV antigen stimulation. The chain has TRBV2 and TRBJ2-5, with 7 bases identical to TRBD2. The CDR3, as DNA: TGTGCCAGCTGCCTGGCGGGAGAGGGTGAGACCCAGTACTTC. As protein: CASCLAGEGETQYF.